This TCR beta chain was found in a study of identifying expanded T cells in peripheral blood. Study conclusions and caveats: Over around two and four weeks, about 15 and 19 clones changed, versus roughly 1.2 between replicates.

The germline V gene encodes CDR1 MDHEN and CDR2 SYDVKM. The CDR3 is 15 residues long. V lost 4 bases and J lost 7, with 17 bases in between. The method was immunoSEQ multiplex PCR; TCRdb's version includes in-frame clones alone and lacks a portion of them. The sample contains some 54,000 clones, 82% of which appear only once. In the case of this clone: As yet, its antigen is unknown.

The clonotype originates from a person aged 18-69 years in good health. This rearrangement joins TRBV28 to TRBJ1-3, with D uncertain. Sequenced sample: blood. CDR3 sequence: CASSSGGSSRNTIYF. The CDR3 DNA reads TGTGCCAGCAGTTCGGGTGGTAGTTCGAGGAACACCATATATTTT.